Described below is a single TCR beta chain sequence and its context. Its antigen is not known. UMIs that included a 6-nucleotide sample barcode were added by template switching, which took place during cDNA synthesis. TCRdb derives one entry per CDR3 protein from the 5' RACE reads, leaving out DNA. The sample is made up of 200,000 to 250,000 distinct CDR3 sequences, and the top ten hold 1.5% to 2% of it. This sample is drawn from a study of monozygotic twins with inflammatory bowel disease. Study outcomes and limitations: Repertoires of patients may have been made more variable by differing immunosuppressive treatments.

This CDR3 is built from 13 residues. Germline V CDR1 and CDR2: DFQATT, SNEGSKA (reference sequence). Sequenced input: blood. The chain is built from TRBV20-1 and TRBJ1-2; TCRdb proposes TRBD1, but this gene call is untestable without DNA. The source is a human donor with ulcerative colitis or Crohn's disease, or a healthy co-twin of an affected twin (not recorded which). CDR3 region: CSAKDRAFGGYTF.